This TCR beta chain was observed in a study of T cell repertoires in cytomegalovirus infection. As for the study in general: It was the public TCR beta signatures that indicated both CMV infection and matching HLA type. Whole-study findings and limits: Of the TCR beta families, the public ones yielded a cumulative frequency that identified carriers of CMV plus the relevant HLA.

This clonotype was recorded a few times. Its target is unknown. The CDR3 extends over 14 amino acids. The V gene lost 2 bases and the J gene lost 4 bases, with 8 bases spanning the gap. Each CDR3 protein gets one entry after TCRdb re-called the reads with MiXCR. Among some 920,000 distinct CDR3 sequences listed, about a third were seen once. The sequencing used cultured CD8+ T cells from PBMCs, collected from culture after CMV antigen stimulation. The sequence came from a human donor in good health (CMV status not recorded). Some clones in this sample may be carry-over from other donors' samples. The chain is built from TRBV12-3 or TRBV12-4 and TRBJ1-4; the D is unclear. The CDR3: CASSLLGLNEKLFF. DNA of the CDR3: TGTGCCAGCAGTTTACTCGGACTTAATGAAAAACTGTTTTTT.